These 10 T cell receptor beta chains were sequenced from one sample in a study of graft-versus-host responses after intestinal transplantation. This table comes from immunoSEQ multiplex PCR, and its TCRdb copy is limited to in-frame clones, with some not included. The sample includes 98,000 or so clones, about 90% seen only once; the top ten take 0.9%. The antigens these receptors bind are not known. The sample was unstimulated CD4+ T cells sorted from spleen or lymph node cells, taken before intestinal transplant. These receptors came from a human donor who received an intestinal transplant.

In nucleotides, the CDR3 is TGTGCCAGCAGCTTGGGAAAACGGGGGGATACGCAGTATTTT. This sequence encodes CASSLGKRGDTQYF. The chain employs TRBV5-4 and TRBJ2-3; tentatively, D is TRBD2 (6 bases). Deletions cut 0 bases from V and 6 bases from J, with 11 bases between. The CDR3 has 14 amino acids. CDR1 is SGHNT, CDR2 YYREEE, per germline (reference sequence).

CDR3 loop: CASTGSGGATDTQYF. The CDR3 coding sequence is TGCGCCAGCACCGGTAGCGGGGGGGCTACAGATACGCAGTATTTT. The gene calls are TRBV5-1 and TRBJ2-3, with 11 bases matching TRBD2. V was pared by 6 bases and J by 3 bases, with 6 bases of the junction left unmatched. The CDR3 totals 15 residues. Germline V gene sequence: CDR1 SGHRS, CDR2 YFSETQ.

In nucleotides, the CDR3 is TGTGCCACCAGGTTGGCAAATAATTCACCCCTCCACTTT. It translates to CATRLANNSPLHF. This chain uses TRBV6-1 with TRBJ1-6; D call uncertain. Trimming took 10 bases from V and 5 from J, leaving 12 bases between them. Germline lookup yields CDR1 MNHNS and CDR2 SASEGT. The CDR3 consists of 13 residues.

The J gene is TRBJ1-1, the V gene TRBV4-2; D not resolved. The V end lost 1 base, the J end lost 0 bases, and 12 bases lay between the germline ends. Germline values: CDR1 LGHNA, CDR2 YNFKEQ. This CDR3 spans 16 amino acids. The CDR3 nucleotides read TGTGCCAGCAGCCAAGCTGTGGCAGCCGTGAACACTGAAGCTTTCTTT. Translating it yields CASSQAVAAVNTEAFF.

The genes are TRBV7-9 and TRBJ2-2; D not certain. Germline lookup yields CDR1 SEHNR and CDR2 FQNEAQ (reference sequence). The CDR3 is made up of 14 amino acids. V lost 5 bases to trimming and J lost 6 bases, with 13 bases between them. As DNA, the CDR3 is TGTGCCAGCAGCGTGGTCTTAGGTTCCGGGGAGCTGTTTTTT. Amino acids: CASSVVLGSGELFF. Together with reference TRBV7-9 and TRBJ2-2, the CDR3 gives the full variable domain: DTGVSQNPRHKITKRGQNVTFRCDPISEHNRLYWYRQTLGQGPEFLTYFQNEAQLEKSRLLSDRFSAERPKGSFSTLEIQRTEQGDSAMYLCASSVVLGSGELFFGEGSRLTVL.

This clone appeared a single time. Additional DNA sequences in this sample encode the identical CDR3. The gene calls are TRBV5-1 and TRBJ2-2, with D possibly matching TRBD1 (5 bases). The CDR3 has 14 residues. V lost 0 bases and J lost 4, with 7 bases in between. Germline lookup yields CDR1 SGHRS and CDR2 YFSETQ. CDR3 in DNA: TGCGCCAGCAGCTTGGAAAGGGGCACCGGGGAGCTGTTTTTT. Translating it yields CASSLERGTGELFF.

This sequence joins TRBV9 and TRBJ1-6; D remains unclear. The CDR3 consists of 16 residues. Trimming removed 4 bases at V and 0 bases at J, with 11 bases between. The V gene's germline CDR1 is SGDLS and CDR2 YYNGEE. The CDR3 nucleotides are TGTGCCAGCAGCACCCTAATAAGCTCCTATAATTCACCCCTCCACTTT. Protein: CASSTLISSYNSPLHF.

The CDR3 sequence: CSVLGGGTAHEQFF. The CDR3 DNA follows: TGCAGCGTTCTGGGTGGGGGAACGGCGCATGAGCAGTTCTTC. The chain joins TRBV29-1 to TRBJ2-1; D could derive from TRBD1 or TRBD2 (5 bases each). Trimming took off 5 bases at V and 8 bases at J, with 19 bases between the two ends. This CDR3 has 14 residues. Germline V lookup: CDR1 SQVTM, CDR2 ANQGSEA.

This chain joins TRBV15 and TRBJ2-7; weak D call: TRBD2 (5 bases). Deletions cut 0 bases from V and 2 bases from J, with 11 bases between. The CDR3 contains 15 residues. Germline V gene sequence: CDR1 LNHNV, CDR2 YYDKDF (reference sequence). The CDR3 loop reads CATSREPAATYEQYF. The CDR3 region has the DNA TGTGCCACCAGCAGAGAGCCAGCGGCGACCTACGAGCAGTACTTC.

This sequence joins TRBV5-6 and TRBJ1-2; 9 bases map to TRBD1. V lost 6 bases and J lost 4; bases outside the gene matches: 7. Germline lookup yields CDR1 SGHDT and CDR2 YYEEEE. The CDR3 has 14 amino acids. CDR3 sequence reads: CASIKGQGSYGYTF. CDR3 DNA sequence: TGTGCCAGCATAAAAGGACAGGGGAGCTATGGCTACACCTTC.